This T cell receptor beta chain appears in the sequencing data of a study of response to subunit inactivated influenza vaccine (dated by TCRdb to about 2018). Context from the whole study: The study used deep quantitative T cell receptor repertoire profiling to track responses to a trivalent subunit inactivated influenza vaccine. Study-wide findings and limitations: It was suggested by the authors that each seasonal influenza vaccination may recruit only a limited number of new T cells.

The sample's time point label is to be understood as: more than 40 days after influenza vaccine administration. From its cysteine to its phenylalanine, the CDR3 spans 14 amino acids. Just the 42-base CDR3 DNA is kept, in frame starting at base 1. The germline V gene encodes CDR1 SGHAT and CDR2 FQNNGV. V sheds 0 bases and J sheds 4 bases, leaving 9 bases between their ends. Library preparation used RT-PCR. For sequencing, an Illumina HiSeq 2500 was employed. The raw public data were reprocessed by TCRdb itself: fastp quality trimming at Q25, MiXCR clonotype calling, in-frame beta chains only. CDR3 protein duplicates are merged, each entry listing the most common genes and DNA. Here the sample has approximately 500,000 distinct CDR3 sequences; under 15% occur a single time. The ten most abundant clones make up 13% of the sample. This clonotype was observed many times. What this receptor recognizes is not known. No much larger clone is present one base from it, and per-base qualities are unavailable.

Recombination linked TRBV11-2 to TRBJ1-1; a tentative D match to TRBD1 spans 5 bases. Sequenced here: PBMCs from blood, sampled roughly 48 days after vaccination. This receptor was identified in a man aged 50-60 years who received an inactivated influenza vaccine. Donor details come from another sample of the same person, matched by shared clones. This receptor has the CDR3 CASSLEGVGTEAFF. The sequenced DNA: TGTGCCAGCAGCTTAGAAGGGGTAGGCACTGAAGCTTTCTTT.